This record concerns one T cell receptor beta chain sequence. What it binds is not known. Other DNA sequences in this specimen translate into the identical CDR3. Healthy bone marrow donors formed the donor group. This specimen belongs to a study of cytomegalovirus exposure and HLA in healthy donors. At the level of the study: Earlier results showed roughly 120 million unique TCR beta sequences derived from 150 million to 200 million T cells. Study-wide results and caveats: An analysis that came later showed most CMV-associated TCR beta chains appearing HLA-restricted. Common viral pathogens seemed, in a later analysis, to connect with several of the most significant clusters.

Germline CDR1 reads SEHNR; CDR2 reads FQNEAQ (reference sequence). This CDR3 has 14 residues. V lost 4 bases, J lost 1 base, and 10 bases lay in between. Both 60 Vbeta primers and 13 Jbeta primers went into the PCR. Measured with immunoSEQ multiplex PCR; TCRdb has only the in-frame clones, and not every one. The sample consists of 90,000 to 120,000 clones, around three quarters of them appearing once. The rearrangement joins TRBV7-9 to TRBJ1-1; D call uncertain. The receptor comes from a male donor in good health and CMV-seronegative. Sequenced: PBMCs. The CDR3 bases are TGTGCCAGCAGCTCCAGACGGGAGAACACTGAAGCTTTCTTT. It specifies CASSSRRENTEAFF. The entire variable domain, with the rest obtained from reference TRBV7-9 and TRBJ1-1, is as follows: DTGVSQNPRHKITKRGQNVTFRCDPISEHNRLYWYRQTLGQGPEFLTYFQNEAQLEKSRLLSDRFSAERPKGSFSTLEIQRTEQGDSAMYLCASSSRRENTEAFFGQGTRLTVV.